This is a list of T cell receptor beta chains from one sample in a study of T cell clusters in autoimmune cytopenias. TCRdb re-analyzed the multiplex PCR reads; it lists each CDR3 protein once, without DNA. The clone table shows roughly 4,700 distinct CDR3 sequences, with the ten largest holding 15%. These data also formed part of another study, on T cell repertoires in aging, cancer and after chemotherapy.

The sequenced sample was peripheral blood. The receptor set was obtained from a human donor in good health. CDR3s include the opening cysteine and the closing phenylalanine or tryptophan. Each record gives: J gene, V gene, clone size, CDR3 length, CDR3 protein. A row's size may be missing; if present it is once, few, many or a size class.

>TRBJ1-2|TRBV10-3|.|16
CATLTPRGGIGYGYTF
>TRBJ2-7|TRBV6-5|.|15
CASSYSPGQGYEQYF
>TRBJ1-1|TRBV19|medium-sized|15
CASTTLTVMNTEAFF
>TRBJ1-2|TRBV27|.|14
CASSLQGWAYGYTF
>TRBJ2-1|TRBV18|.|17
CASSPEILQGAVDEQFF
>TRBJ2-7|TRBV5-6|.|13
CASSWGSSHEQYF
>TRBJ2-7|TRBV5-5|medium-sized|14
CASSLTGTSYEQYF
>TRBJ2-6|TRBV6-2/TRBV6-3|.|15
CASSHWGSGANVLTF
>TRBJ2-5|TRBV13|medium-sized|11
CASSREETQYF
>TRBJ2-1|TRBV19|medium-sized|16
CASSILASGVGNEQFF